The rows below give T cell receptor beta chains drawn from one sample of a study of blood T cell repertoires in COVID-19. The repertoire was sequenced with immunoSEQ multiplex PCR; TCRdb's copy has only in-frame clones and lacks some. The sample yields fewer than 250,000 clones, about 83% seen once. Sequenced input: peripheral blood. Source of these receptors: a woman in her 50s with active or convalescent COVID-19. Both conserved end residues are part of each CDR3. A D gene is named only where the DNA matches it firmly. Clone size is stated in some rows and not others, as once, few, many or a class when expanded.

few 15 TRBJ2-2 - TRBV5-1 TGCGCCAGCATGGGGAGCCACCGCAACACCGGGGAGCTGTTTTTT CASMGSHRNTGELFF
- 13 TRBJ1-3 - TRBV3-1/TRBV3-2 TGTGCCAGCAGCCAAGTTGAGTGGAACACCATATATTTT CASSQVEWNTIYF
- 13 TRBJ1-2 - TRBV5-1 TGCGCCAGCAGCCCGGGAACACTTGCGGGCTACACCTTC CASSPGTLAGYTF
- 15 TRBJ2-7 TRBD2 TRBV28 TGTGCCAGCAGGGATACTAGCGTACAGAAATACGAGCAGTACTTC CASRDTSVQKYEQYF
once 15 TRBJ1-4 TRBD1 TRBV6-5 TGTGCCAGCACTCCGAGGGGGCCCCATAATGAAAAACTGTTTTTT CASTPRGPHNEKLFF
- 13 TRBJ1-2 - TRBV19 TGTGCCAGTAGTCGGCAGGGGAACTATGGCTACACCTTC CASSRQGNYGYTF
- 13 TRBJ1-1 - TRBV28 TGTGCCAGCAGTTTCCGGGCGGGAACTGAAGCTTTCTTT CASSFRAGTEAFF
- 15 TRBJ1-2 TRBD1 TRBV28 TGTGCCAGCAGGGGACAGGGGGCTGAGGGCTATGGCTACACCTTC CASRGQGAEGYGYTF
- 13 TRBJ1-1 - TRBV18 TGTGCCAGCTCACAGGGGCGGAACACTGAAGCTTTCTTT CASSQGRNTEAFF
few 13 TRBJ1-3 TRBD1 TRBV5-4 TGTGCCAGCAGTCCGGGACAGAGAAACACCATATATTTT CASSPGQRNTIYF
few 16 TRBJ1-6 - TRBV27 TGTGCCAGCAGTGTGGGGCAGGGGAGGGATAATTCACCCCTCCACTTT CASSVGQGRDNSPLHF
few 13 TRBJ1-2 - TRBV9 TGTGCCAGCAGCGGCAGGGGAGACTATGGCTACACCTTC CASSGRGDYGYTF
- 13 TRBJ2-1 - TRBV6-4 TGTGCCAGCAGCACAACAAGTAACAATGAGCAGTTCTTC CASSTTSNNEQFF
once 15 TRBJ1-1 - TRBV6-4 TGTGCCAGCAGTGACTCCCCAGGGTTCCTCACTGAAGCTTTCTTT CASSDSPGFLTEAFF
- 17 TRBJ1-4 TRBD1 TRBV3-1/TRBV3-2 TGTGCCAGCAGCCAAGGGGCCCCCGGGACAGGGCTTGAAAAACTGTTTTTT CASSQGAPGTGLEKLFF
- 16 TRBJ1-3 - TRBV6-5 TGTGCCAGCAGTTACTCTAGGTCAACGGGGGGAAACACCATATATTTT CASSYSRSTGGNTIYF
- 13 TRBJ1-2 - TRBV5-4 TGTGCCAGCAGCTCGGGAGGGAGGGACGGCTACACCTTC CASSSGGRDGYTF
once 15 TRBJ1-1 - TRBV11-2 TGTGCCAGCACCCCTGGGGGGTTTTTGAACACTGAAGCTTTCTTT CASTPGGFLNTEAFF